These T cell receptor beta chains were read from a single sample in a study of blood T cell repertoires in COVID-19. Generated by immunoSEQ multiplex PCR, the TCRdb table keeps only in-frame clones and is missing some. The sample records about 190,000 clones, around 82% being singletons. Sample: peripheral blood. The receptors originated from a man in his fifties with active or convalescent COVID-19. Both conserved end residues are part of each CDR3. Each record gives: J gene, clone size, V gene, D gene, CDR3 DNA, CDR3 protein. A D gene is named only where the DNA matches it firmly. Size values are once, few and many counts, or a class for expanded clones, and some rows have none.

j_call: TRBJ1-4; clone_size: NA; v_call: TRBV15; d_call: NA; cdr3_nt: TGTGCCACCAGCAGGGGGGGTGCAGATCTAGCGGCAACTAATGAAAAACTGTTTTTT; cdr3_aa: CATSRGGADLAATNEKLFF
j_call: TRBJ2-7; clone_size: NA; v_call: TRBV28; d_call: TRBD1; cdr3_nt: TGTGCCAGCAGTTCCCCCTGGACAGGGGAATCCTACGAGCAGTACTTC; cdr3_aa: CASSSPWTGESYEQYF
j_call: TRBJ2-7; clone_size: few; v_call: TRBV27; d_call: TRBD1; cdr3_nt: TGTGCCAGCAGACGACAGGGGCTGTCCTACGAGCAGTACTTC; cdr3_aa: CASRRQGLSYEQYF
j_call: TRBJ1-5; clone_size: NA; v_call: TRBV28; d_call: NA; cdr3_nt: TGTGCCAGCAGTTTATTAGAGGCCAATAATCAGCCCCAGCATTTT; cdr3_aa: CASSLLEANNQPQHF
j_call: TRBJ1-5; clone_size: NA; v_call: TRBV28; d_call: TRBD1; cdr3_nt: TGTGCCAGCAGTTTAACGGGACAGTCGAATCAGCCCCAGCATTTT; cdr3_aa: CASSLTGQSNQPQHF
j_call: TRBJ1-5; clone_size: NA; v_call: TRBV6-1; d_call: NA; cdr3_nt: TGTGCCAGCAGTGAAAGGGCAGGGGTCAGCAATCAGCCCCAGCATTTT; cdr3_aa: CASSERAGVSNQPQHF
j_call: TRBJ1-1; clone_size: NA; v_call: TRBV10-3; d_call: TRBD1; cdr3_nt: TGTGCCATCAGTGAACAGGGGCCCCGTATCCCTGAAGCTTTCTTT; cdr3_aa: CAISEQGPRIPEAFF
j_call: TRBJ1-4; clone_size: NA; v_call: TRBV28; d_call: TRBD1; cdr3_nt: TGTGCCAGCAGTACTAGGACAGGGAGGGATGAAAAACTGTTTTTT; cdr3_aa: CASSTRTGRDEKLFF
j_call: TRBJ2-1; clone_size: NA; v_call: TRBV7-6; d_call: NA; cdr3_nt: TGTGCCAGCAGCCCGACTCTCAGCTCCTACAATGAGCAGTTCTTC; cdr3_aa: CASSPTLSSYNEQFF
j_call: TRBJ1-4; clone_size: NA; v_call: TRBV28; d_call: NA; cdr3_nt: TGTGCCAGCAGTATCAACAGGGTTGGTAATGAAAAACTGTTTTTT; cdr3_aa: CASSINRVGNEKLFF
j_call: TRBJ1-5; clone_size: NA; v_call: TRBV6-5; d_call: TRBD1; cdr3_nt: TGTGCCAGCAGGGAGACAGGGGGCTGGAATCAGCCCCAGCATTTT; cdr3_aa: CASRETGGWNQPQHF
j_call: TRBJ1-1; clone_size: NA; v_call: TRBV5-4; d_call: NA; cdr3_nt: TGTGCCAGCAGCCCCTTACAGGGTGGGGGCACTGAAGCTTTCTTT; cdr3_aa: CASSPLQGGGTEAFF
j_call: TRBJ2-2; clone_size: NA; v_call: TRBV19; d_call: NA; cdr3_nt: TGTGCCAGTAGTATAGTGGGACATCCGAACACCGGGGAGCTGTTTTTT; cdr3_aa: CASSIVGHPNTGELFF
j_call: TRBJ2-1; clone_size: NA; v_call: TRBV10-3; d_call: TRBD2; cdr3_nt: TGTGCCATCAGGGGAGCGGGAGGACCCAATGAGCAGTTCTTC; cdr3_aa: CAIRGAGGPNEQFF
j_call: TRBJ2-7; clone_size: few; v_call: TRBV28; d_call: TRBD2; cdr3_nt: TGTGCCAGCAGGAAACTAGCGGAGCAGTACTTC; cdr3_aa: CASRKLAEQYF
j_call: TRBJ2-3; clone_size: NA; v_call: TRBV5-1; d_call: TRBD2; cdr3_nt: TGCGCCAGCAGCACCCCGGGGGGGGTCGGCACAGATACGCAGTATTTT; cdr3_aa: CASSTPGGVGTDTQYF
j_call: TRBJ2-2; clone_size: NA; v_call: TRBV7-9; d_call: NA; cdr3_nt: TGTGCCAGCAGCTTAGGACACCCCCGGAACACCGGGGAGCTGTTTTTT; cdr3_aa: CASSLGHPRNTGELFF
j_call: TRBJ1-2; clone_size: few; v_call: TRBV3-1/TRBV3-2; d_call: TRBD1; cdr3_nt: TGTGCCAGCAGACCGGGACAGGGGTATGGCTACACCTTC; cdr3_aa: CASRPGQGYGYTF
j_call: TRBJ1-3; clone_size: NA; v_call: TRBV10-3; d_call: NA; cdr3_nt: TGTGCCATCAGCCGCGGGGGCTCTGGAAACACCATATATTTT; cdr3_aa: CAISRGGSGNTIYF
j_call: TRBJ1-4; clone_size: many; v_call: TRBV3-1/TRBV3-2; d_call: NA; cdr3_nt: TGTGCCAGCAGCCAAGATTTTTCAGAAAAACTGTTTTTT; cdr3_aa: CASSQDFSEKLFF